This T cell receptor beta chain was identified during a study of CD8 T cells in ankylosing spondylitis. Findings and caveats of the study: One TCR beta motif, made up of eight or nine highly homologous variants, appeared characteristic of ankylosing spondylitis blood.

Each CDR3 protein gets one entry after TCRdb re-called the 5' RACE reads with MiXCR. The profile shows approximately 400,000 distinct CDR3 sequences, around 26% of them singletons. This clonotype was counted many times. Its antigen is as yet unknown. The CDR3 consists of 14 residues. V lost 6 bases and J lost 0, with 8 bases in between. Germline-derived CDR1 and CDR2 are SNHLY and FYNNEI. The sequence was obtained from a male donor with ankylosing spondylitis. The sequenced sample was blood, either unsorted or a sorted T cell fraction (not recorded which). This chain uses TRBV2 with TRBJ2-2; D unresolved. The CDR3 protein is CASRLNSNTGELFF. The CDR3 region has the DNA TGTGCCAGCAGACTAAACTCGAACACCGGGGAGCTGTTTTTT.